This entry concerns a single T cell receptor beta chain. This entry is derived from a study of control samples from healthy donors and cancer patients. The V end was cut by 7 bases, the J end by 5 bases, with 3 bases between. CDR3 length: 11 residues. Germline CDR1 and CDR2: MNHEY and SVGAGI. Here immunoSEQ multiplex PCR was the method, and the copy in TCRdb shows in-frame clones only, minus some. The sample contains over 150,000 clones, 94% of which appear only once. Material: PBMCs. The J gene is TRBJ1-6, the V gene TRBV6-5; D unclear. The receptor comes from a man aged 55 to 70 with colorectal cancer. The CDR3 nucleotides are TGTGCCAGCACCCATAATTCACCCCTCCACTTT. This sequence encodes CASTHNSPLHF.